The rows below give T cell receptor beta chains drawn from one sample of a study of post-analysis software for immune sequencing data. One entry per CDR3 protein, called by TCRdb with MiXCR from the PCR reads. The data hold 600,000 to 700,000 distinct CDR3 sequences, with approximately 60% observed a single time. Sequencing was carried out using blood. Receptor source: a girl aged 2-10 years with multiple sclerosis. The CDR3 runs from the conserved cysteine through the conserved F or W. Fields, in order: V gene, J gene, D gene, clone size, CDR3 protein, CDR3 DNA. The D gene is left open where the match is weak. Clone sizes are given selectively: once, few, many, or a class where the clone is expanded.

v_gene: TRBV5-1; j_gene: TRBJ2-5; d_gene: TRBD2; abundance: -; CDR3aa: CASSGVGGEETQYF; CDR3nt: TGCGCCAGCAGCGGCGTCGGGGGGGAAGAGACCCAGTACTTC
v_gene: TRBV2; j_gene: TRBJ2-1; d_gene: -; abundance: -; CDR3aa: CASSDLPTTTSYNEQFF; CDR3nt: TGTGCCAGCAGTGACCTCCCTACCACTACTTCCTACAATGAGCAGTTCTTC
v_gene: TRBV29-1; j_gene: TRBJ2-3; d_gene: -; abundance: -; CDR3aa: CSVEYPEGTDTQYF; CDR3nt: TGCAGCGTTGAATATCCGGAGGGGACAGATACGCAGTATTTT
v_gene: TRBV7-2; j_gene: TRBJ2-4; d_gene: TRBD2; abundance: -; CDR3aa: CASSLSAGGDENIQYF; CDR3nt: TGTGCCAGCAGCTTAAGCGCGGGGGGAGACGAAAACATTCAGTACTTC
v_gene: TRBV2; j_gene: TRBJ2-5; d_gene: -; abundance: -; CDR3aa: CASREPSTETQYF; CDR3nt: TGTGCCAGCAGGGAGCCTAGCACGGAGACCCAGTACTTC
v_gene: TRBV20-1; j_gene: TRBJ1-1; d_gene: -; abundance: few; CDR3aa: CSAREWREAFF; CDR3nt: TGCAGTGCTAGAGAATGGCGTGAAGCTTTCTTT
v_gene: TRBV29-1; j_gene: TRBJ2-7; d_gene: -; abundance: once; CDR3aa: CSVDIGVGGEQYF; CDR3nt: TGCAGCGTTGATATCGGGGTCGGGGGCGAGCAGTACTTC
v_gene: TRBV4-3; j_gene: TRBJ2-5; d_gene: TRBD2; abundance: -; CDR3aa: CASNGGQETQYF; CDR3nt: TGCGCCAGCAACGGGGGGCAAGAGACCCAGTACTTC
v_gene: TRBV27; j_gene: TRBJ2-2; d_gene: TRBD1; abundance: -; CDR3aa: CASSSRDRGTGELFF; CDR3nt: TGTGCCAGCAGTTCCCGGGACAGGGGAACCGGGGAGCTGTTTTTT
v_gene: TRBV5-1; j_gene: TRBJ2-1; d_gene: TRBD1; abundance: -; CDR3aa: CASSIPQTGLTYNEQFF; CDR3nt: TGCGCCAGCAGCATACCCCAGACAGGGCTCACCTACAATGAGCAGTTCTTC
v_gene: TRBV20-1; j_gene: TRBJ2-5; d_gene: TRBD2; abundance: few; CDR3aa: CSAGLAGATQETQYF; CDR3nt: TGCAGTGCGGGACTAGCGGGAGCCACCCAAGAGACCCAGTACTTC
v_gene: TRBV6-2/TRBV6-3; j_gene: TRBJ1-4; d_gene: TRBD1; abundance: -; CDR3aa: CASEGTGTSEKLFF; CDR3nt: TGTGCCAGCGAAGGGACAGGGACCAGTGAAAAACTGTTTTTT
v_gene: TRBV6-2/TRBV6-3; j_gene: TRBJ2-5; d_gene: -; abundance: once; CDR3aa: CASSCSGGLPQETQYF; CDR3nt: TGTGCCAGCAGTTGCTCGGGTGGACTACCGCAAGAGACCCAGTACTTC
v_gene: TRBV15; j_gene: TRBJ2-7; d_gene: TRBD2; abundance: -; CDR3aa: CATSRDHGSGNYEQYF; CDR3nt: TGTGCCACCAGCAGAGATCATGGTAGCGGGAACTACGAGCAGTACTTC
v_gene: TRBV7-9; j_gene: TRBJ2-1; d_gene: -; abundance: -; CDR3aa: CASSFLGGDNEQFF; CDR3nt: TGTGCCAGCAGTTTTTTAGGAGGCGACAATGAGCAGTTCTTC
v_gene: TRBV20-1; j_gene: TRBJ2-7; d_gene: TRBD1; abundance: few; CDR3aa: CSAHRQGSGEQYF; CDR3nt: TGCAGTGCCCATAGACAGGGATCCGGAGAGCAGTACTTC
v_gene: TRBV28; j_gene: TRBJ2-7; d_gene: -; abundance: few; CDR3aa: CASSLVRQDFYEQYF; CDR3nt: TGTGCCAGCAGTTTAGTTAGACAGGACTTCTACGAGCAGTACTTC
v_gene: TRBV5-1; j_gene: TRBJ2-7; d_gene: -; abundance: -; CDR3aa: CASGPAQGGYEQYF; CDR3nt: TGCGCCTCCGGCCCGGCGCAGGGTGGCTACGAGCAGTACTTC
v_gene: TRBV5-1; j_gene: TRBJ1-1; d_gene: TRBD1; abundance: -; CDR3aa: CASGFEQGDTEAFF; CDR3nt: TGCGCCAGCGGCTTCGAACAGGGGGACACTGAAGCTTTCTTT
v_gene: TRBV4-1; j_gene: TRBJ2-1; d_gene: TRBD2; abundance: -; CDR3aa: CASSQVPGLEGEQFF; CDR3nt: TGCGCCAGCAGCCAAGTTCCTGGACTAGAAGGAGAGCAGTTCTTC
v_gene: TRBV29-1; j_gene: TRBJ1-1; d_gene: -; abundance: -; CDR3aa: CSATGLGTEAFF; CDR3nt: TGCAGCGCGACCGGGTTGGGCACTGAAGCTTTCTTT
v_gene: TRBV6-5; j_gene: TRBJ1-2; d_gene: -; abundance: -; CDR3aa: CASSYSMGTRDDYGYTF; CDR3nt: TGTGCCAGCAGTTACTCGATGGGGACCAGGGACGACTATGGCTACACCTTC
v_gene: TRBV20-1; j_gene: TRBJ2-1; d_gene: TRBD2; abundance: -; CDR3aa: CSARRLAGGLSYNEQFF; CDR3nt: TGCAGTGCTAGAAGGCTAGCGGGAGGGCTGTCCTACAATGAGCAGTTCTTC
v_gene: TRBV10-3; j_gene: TRBJ2-5; d_gene: TRBD1; abundance: -; CDR3aa: CAIWTGGYQETQYF; CDR3nt: TGTGCCATATGGACAGGGGGGTACCAAGAGACCCAGTACTTC
v_gene: TRBV29-1; j_gene: TRBJ2-5; d_gene: -; abundance: once; CDR3aa: CGVEGGLRYQETQYF; CDR3nt: TGCGGCGTTGAAGGCGGGCTCCGATACCAAGAGACCCAGTACTTC
v_gene: TRBV28; j_gene: TRBJ1-5; d_gene: TRBD1; abundance: -; CDR3aa: CASSSPQGVRQPQHF; CDR3nt: TGTGCCAGCAGTTCCCCACAGGGGGTCAGACAGCCCCAGCATTTT
v_gene: TRBV7-3; j_gene: TRBJ2-3; d_gene: -; abundance: -; CDR3aa: CASKPGPQGDTQYF; CDR3nt: TGTGCCAGCAAACCGGGACCCCAGGGAGATACGCAGTATTTT
v_gene: TRBV7-9; j_gene: TRBJ1-4; d_gene: -; abundance: -; CDR3aa: CASSSRLADNEKLFF; CDR3nt: TGTGCCAGCAGCTCCCGACTCGCGGATAATGAAAAACTGTTTTTT
v_gene: TRBV4-2; j_gene: TRBJ1-2; d_gene: TRBD1; abundance: -; CDR3aa: CASSQEGAGGADYGYTF; CDR3nt: TGTGCCAGCAGCCAAGAAGGGGCAGGGGGCGCGGACTATGGCTACACCTTC